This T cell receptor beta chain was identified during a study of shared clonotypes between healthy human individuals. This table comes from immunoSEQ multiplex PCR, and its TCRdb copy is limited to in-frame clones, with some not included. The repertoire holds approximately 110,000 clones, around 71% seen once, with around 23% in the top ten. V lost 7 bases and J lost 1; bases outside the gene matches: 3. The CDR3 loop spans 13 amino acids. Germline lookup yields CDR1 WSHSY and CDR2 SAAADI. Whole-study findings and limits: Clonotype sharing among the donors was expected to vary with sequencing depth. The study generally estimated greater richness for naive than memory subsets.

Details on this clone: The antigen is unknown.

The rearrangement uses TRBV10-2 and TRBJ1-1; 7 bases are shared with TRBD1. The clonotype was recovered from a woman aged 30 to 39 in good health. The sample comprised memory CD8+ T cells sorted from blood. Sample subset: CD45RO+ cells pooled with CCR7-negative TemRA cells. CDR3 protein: CASIGTENTEAFF. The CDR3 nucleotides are TGCGCCAGCATCGGGACAGAGAACACTGAAGCTTTCTTT.